The sequence of this T cell receptor (beta chain) was determined in a study of neoadjuvant anti-PD-1 for oral cavity cancer. Trimming took off 3 bases at V and 0 bases at J, with 9 bases between the two ends. Germline-derived CDR1 and CDR2 are LNHDA and SQIVND (reference sequence). This CDR3 region has 15 residues. Produced via immunoSEQ multiplex PCR; TCRdb's table is partial and in-frame only. The data hold around 81,000 clones, with roughly 80% observed a single time. This clone was detected only a few times. Its antigen remains unidentified. Whole-study results and caveats: TCR analyses covered only a few patients per response group.

The TCR originated in a person aged 40 to 85 with oral cavity squamous cell carcinoma. The rearrangement links TRBV19 to TRBJ2-1; no clear D. This material consisted of PBMCs, taken before nivolumab (anti-PD-1) treatment. The CDR3 loop reads CASSIPRSSYNEQFF. DNA for the CDR3: TGTGCCAGTAGTATTCCCAGGAGCTCCTACAATGAGCAGTTCTTC.